Below, 8 T cell receptor beta chains from the same sample are listed, as sequenced in a study of T cell responses to AZD1222 COVID-19 vaccine. The table came from immunoSEQ multiplex PCR; TCRdb's copy has only in-frame clones and leaves some out. The table has 130,000 to 150,000 clones, 75% to 85% seen once. This material consisted of peripheral blood, taken on day 0 of MenACWY control vaccination. Every receptor here comes from an adult in good health.

V usage is TRBV12-1 and J usage is TRBJ2-1; the D call TRBD2 from the table was never checked on the DNA. TRBV12-1 is a recognized pseudogene. CDR3 size: 15 residues. CDR3 loop: CASSFGLAGDNEQFF. The CDR3, as DNA: TGTGCCAGCAGCTTCGGACTAGCGGGGGACAATGAGCAGTTCTTC.

This clone turned up a few times. The chain recombines TRBV19 with TRBJ1-2; the D gene is possibly TRBD1 (5 bases). Trimming took off 4 bases at V and 4 bases at J, with 13 bases between the two ends. The CDR3 extends over 14 amino acids. The germline V gene has CDR1 LNHDA and CDR2 SQIVND (reference sequence). The DNA of the CDR3 is TGTGCCAGTAGTACAACTCGGGGACCCTATGGCTACACCTTC. Translating it yields CASSTTRGPYGYTF.

V is TRBV2 and J is TRBJ2-3; D remains unclear. The ends were cut back, 5 bases at V and 7 bases at J, with 16 bases in the middle. Germline CDR1 is SNHLY and CDR2 is FYNNEI. This CDR3 is 14 amino acids long. The DNA for the CDR3 is TGTGCCAGCAGTACAACAAGGTCCGCGAATACGCAGTATTTT. It translates to CASSTTRSANTQYF.

V gene TRBV2 combines with J gene TRBJ1-2; D remains ambiguous. The V end lost 2 bases, the J end lost 3 bases, and 16 bases lay between the germline ends. Germline CDR1 reads SNHLY; CDR2 reads FYNNEI. The CDR3 spans 16 residues. In DNA form, the CDR3 reads TGTGCCAGCAGTGAACCAACCTCGGGGTGGGACTATGGCTACACCTTC. This sequence encodes CASSEPTSGWDYGYTF.

J is TRBJ1-5 and V is TRBV7-9; TRBD1 is a possible D gene (6 bases). This CDR3 has 14 amino acids. The germline CDR1 and CDR2 sequences are SEHNR and FQNEAQ (reference sequence). Deletions cut 3 bases from V and 6 bases from J, with 12 bases between. CDR3 DNA: TGTGCCAGCAGCTTTACAGGGTTGGGTCAGCCCCAGCATTTT. It translates to CASSFTGLGQPQHF.

This clone has more than one count but fewer than ten. The gene calls are TRBV6-5 and TRBJ1-1; 10 bases line up with TRBD1. The J segment lost 7 bases and the V segment lost 5 bases, leaving 7 bases of the junction unmatched. Germline V gives CDR1 MNHEY, CDR2 SVGAGI. The CDR3 contains 14 residues. In nucleotides, the CDR3 is TGTGCCAGCAGTCCTCGACAGGGGGCTGTTGAAGCTTTCTTT. Translating it yields CASSPRQGAVEAFF.

This chain connects TRBV28 to TRBJ2-2; 11 bases line up with TRBD2. V dropped 5 bases and J dropped 6; count of bases not matched to a gene: 11. The CDR3 is 17 amino acids. The germline CDR1 and CDR2 sequences are MDHEN and SYDVKM. CDR3 nucleotides: TGTGCCAGCAGTCCAGAGGCACTAGCGGGGGTTTCCGGGGAGCTGTTTTTT. Its protein product is CASSPEALAGVSGELFF.

This clone was recorded once. The chain couples TRBV6-5 to TRBJ1-2, with D tentatively TRBD1 (5 bases). V was trimmed by 6 bases and J by 3 bases, leaving 11 bases between them. Germline V gene data show CDR1 as MNHEY and CDR2 as SVGAGI. This CDR3 spans 13 amino acids. The CDR3 here is CASSRGPHYGYTF. The CDR3 nucleotides read TGTGCCAGCAGCCGGGGACCTCACTATGGCTACACCTTC.